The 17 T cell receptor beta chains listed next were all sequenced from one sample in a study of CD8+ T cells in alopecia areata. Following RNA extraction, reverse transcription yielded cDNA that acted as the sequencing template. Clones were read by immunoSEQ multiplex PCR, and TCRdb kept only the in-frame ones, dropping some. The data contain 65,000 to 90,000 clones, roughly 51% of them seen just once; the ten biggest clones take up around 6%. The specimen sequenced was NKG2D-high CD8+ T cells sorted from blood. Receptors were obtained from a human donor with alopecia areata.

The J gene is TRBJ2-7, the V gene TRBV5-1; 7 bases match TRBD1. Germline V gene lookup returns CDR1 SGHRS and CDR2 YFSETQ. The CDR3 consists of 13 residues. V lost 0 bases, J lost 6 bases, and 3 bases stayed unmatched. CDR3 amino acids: CASSLETGLEQYF. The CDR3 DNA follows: TGCGCCAGCAGCTTGGAGACAGGGCTCGAGCAGTACTTC.

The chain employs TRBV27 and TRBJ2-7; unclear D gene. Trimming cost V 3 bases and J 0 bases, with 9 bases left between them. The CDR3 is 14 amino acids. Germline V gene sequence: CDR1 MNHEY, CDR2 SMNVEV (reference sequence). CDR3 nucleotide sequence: TGTGCCAGCAGTTTCATTGGAAGCTCCTACGAGCAGTACTTC. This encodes CASSFIGSSYEQYF.

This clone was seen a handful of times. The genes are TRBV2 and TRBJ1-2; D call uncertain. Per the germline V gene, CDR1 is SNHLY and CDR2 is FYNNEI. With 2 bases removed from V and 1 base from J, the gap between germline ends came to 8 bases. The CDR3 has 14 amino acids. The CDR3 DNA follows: TGTGCCAGCAGTGAACGGGGAAATAACTATGGCTACACCTTC. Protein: CASSERGNNYGYTF.

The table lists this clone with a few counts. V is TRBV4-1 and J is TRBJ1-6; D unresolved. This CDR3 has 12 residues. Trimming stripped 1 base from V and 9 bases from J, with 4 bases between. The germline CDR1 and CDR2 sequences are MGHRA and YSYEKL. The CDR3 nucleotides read TGCGCCAGCAGCCAAGGTACTTCACCCCTCCACTTT. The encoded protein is CASSQGTSPLHF.

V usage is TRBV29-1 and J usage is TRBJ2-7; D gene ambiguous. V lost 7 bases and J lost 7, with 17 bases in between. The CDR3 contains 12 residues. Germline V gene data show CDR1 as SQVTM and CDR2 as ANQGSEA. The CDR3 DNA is TGCAGCGACCAACCGGTCAGCCCTGAGCAGTACTTC. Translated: CSDQPVSPEQYF.

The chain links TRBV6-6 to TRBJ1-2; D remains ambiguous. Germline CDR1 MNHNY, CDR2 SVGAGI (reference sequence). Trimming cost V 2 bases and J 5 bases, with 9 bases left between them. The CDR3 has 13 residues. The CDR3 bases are TGTGCCAGCAGTTACCGGGTGGAGTATGGCTACACCTTC. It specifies CASSYRVEYGYTF.

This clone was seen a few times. CDR3 sequence: CSVSGTSGGYEQYF. DNA for the CDR3: TGCAGCGTTTCCGGGACTAGCGGGGGCTACGAGCAGTACTTC. V gene TRBV29-1 combines with J gene TRBJ2-7; TRBD2 matches 14 bases. Germline values: CDR1 SQVTM, CDR2 ANQGSEA. The CDR3 runs to 14 residues. Unmatched junction bases numbered 3, after V lost 5 bases and J lost 3 bases.

In DNA form, the CDR3 reads TGTGCCAGCAGTTTAGGAGGTGGGGGAGTCCACGAGCAGTACTTC. Protein sequence: CASSLGGGGVHEQYF. The J gene is TRBJ2-7, the V gene TRBV28; D is tentatively TRBD1 or TRBD2 (5 bases each). There are 15 residues in the CDR3. The V end was cut by 2 bases, the J end by 5 bases, with 16 bases between. CDR1 and CDR2 (germline): MDHEN, SYDVKM.

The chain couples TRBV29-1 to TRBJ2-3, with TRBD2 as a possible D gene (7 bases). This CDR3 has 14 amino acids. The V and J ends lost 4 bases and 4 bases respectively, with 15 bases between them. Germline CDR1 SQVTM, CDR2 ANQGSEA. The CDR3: CSVVGGAFSDTQYF. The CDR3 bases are TGCAGCGTTGTAGGGGGGGCCTTTTCAGATACGCAGTATTTT.

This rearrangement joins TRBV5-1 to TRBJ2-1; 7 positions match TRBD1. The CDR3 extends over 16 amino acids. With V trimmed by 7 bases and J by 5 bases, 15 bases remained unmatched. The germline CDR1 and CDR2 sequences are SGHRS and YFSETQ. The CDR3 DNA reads TGCGCCAGCTGGAAAAGACAGGGCGGAGTGGACAATGAGCAGTTCTTC. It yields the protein CASWKRQGGVDNEQFF.

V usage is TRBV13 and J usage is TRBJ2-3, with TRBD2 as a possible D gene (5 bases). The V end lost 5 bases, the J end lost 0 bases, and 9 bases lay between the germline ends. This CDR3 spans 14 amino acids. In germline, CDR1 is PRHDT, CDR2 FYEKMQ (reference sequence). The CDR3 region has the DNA TGTGCCAGCAGCACCCGGACTAGCACAGATACGCAGTATTTT. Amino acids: CASSTRTSTDTQYF. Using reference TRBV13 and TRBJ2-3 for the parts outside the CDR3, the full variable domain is AAGVIQSPRHLIKEKRETATLKCYPIPRHDTVYWYQQGPGQDPQFLISFYEKMQSDKGSIPDRFSAQQFSDYHSELNMSSLELGDSALYFCASSTRTSTDTQYFGPGTRLTVL.

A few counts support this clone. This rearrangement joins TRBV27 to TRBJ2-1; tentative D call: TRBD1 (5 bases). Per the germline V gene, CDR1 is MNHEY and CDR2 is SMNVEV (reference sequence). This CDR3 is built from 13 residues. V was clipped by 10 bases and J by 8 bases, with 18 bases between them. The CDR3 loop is CATNGAVVDEQFF. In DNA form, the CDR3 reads TGTGCCACCAATGGGGCGGTTGTCGATGAGCAGTTCTTC.

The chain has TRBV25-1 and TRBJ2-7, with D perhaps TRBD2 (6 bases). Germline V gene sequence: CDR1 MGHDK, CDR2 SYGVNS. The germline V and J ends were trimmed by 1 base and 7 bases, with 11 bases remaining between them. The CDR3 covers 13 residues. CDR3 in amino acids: CASSEWGRGEQYF. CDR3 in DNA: TGTGCCAGCAGTGAATGGGGCCGGGGGGAGCAGTACTTC.

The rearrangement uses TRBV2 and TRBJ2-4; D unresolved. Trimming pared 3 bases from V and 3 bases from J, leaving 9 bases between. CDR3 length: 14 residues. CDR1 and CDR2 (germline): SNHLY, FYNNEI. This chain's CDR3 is CASSDLESKNIQYF. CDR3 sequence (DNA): TGTGCCAGCAGTGATCTAGAGAGCAAAAACATTCAGTACTTC.

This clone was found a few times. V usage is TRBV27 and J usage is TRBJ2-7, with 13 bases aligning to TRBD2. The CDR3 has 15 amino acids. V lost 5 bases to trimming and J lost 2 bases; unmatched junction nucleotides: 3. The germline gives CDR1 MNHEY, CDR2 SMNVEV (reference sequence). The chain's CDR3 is CASSPGTSGTYEQYF. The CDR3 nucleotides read TGTGCCAGCAGTCCAGGGACTAGCGGGACCTACGAGCAGTACTTC.

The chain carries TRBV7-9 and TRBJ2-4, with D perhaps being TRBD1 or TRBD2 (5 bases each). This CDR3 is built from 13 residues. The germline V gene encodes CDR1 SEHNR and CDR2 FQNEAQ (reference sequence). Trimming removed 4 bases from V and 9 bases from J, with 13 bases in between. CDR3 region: CASSSRGVAIQYF. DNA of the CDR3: TGTGCCAGCAGCTCGAGAGGGGTGGCCATTCAGTACTTC. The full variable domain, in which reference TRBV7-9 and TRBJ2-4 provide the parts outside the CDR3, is DTGVSQNPRHKITKRGQNVTFRCDPISEHNRLYWYRQTLGQGPEFLTYFQNEAQLEKSRLLSDRFSAERPKGSFSTLEIQRTEQGDSAMYLCASSSRGVAIQYFGAGTRLSVL.

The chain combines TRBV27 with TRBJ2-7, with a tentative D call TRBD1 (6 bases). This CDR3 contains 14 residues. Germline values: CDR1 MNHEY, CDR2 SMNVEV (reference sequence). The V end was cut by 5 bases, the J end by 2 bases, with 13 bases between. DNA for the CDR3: TGTGCCAGCAGTGTTAGACAGGCTCCCTACGAGCAGTACTTC. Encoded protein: CASSVRQAPYEQYF.